This T cell receptor beta chain was sequenced for a study of response to subunit inactivated influenza vaccine. MiXCR was run by TCRdb on the RT-PCR reads, yielding one entry per CDR3 protein. The sample records roughly 670,000 distinct CDR3 sequences, 12% to 15% being singletons. Study-level findings and limits: Few new T cells, the authors suggested, are recruited by each seasonal influenza vaccination.

This CDR3 is built from 15 residues. Germline loops: CDR1 ENHRY, CDR2 SYGVKD. V lost 2 bases to trimming and J lost 1 base, with 11 bases between them. This clonotype has just a few counts. Its antigen is not known. The sample consisted of PBMCs from blood, taken 14 to 15 days before vaccination. The chain links TRBV10-3 to TRBJ1-1, with D perhaps TRBD1 (6 bases). The receptor comes from a man aged 45-60 years who received an inactivated influenza vaccine. The CDR3 spells CAISEPGHQNTEAFF. In DNA form, the CDR3 reads TGTGCCATCAGTGAGCCGGGACATCAGAACACTGAAGCTTTCTTT.